This entry lists 8 T cell receptor beta chains sequenced from one sample in a study of blood T cell repertoires in COVID-19 (dated by TCRdb to the early 2020s). The library came from the immunoSEQ multiplex PCR assay. Sourced from immuneACCESS, this table was stored by TCRdb with only in-frame sequences that have V and J called. A share of the clones is absent; for the studies checked, an unresolved V gene accounts for under half, and the remainder has no known explanation. The table for this sample lists 250,000 to 350,000 clones; around 90% of them were counted only once. 0.94% of the sample goes to the ten largest clones. The sample taken for sequencing was peripheral blood. All receptors derive from a woman in her thirties or forties who had recovered from COVID-19.

The rearrangement uses TRBV5-1 and TRBJ1-2, with TRBD1 matching 10 bases. This CDR3 has 16 amino acids. The ends lost 4 bases at V and 7 bases at J; junction bases unmatched: 13. The germline gives CDR1 SGHRS, CDR2 YFSETQ. CDR3 sequence (DNA): TGCGCCAGCAGCCTAGGACAGGGGGAGGCCGTGGGTGGCTACACCTTC. Protein sequence: CASSLGQGEAVGGYTF. Supplemented by reference TRBV5-1 and TRBJ1-2, the full variable domain reads KAGVTQTPRYLIKTRGQQVTLSCSPISGHRSVSWYQQTPGQGLQFLFEYFSETQRNKGNFPGRFSGRQFSNSRSEMNVSTLELGDSALYLCASSLGQGEAVGGYTFGSGTRLTVV.

The chain uses TRBV10-3 and TRBJ2-4; D is possibly TRBD2 (6 bases). Germline assignment: CDR1 ENHRY and CDR2 SYGVKD. The CDR3 is 13 amino acids. The V gene lost 10 bases and the J gene lost 6 bases, with 16 bases spanning the gap. As DNA, the CDR3 is TGTGCCACCCCGGAGGGGCACAGAAACATTCAGTACTTC. Translating it yields CATPEGHRNIQYF.

The table lists this clone with a count of one. The chain couples TRBV28 to TRBJ2-7, with 8 bases fitting TRBD1. Losses at the gene ends were 6 bases for V and 7 bases for J; bases not matched to a gene: 11. Germline V gives CDR1 MDHEN, CDR2 SYDVKM. The CDR3 sequence is 14 residues long. The CDR3 nucleotides are TGTGCCAGCAGGTTACAGGGGGTATCGAGGGAGCAGTACTTC. This encodes CASRLQGVSREQYF.

V is TRBV2 and J is TRBJ2-5; 16 bases map to TRBD2. The CDR3 runs to 16 residues. V gave up 6 bases and J gave up 5 bases; unmatched junction bases: 6. CDR1 SNHLY and CDR2 FYNNEI come from the germline V gene. The CDR3, as DNA: TGTGCCAGCAGACGGGGGGGACTAGCGGGAGGGGAGACCCAGTACTTC. As protein: CASRRGGLAGGETQYF.

V and J are TRBV2 and TRBJ2-7; 8 bases are a match to TRBD2. CDR1 is SNHLY, CDR2 FYNNEI, per germline. With 4 bases clipped from V and 2 bases from J, the junction kept 4 bases outside the gene matches. CDR3 length equals 14 residues. CDR3 in amino acids: CASSVGSGTYEQYF. The CDR3 bases are TGTGCCAGCAGTGTGGGTAGCGGGACCTACGAGCAGTACTTC. The whole variable domain, remainder taken from reference TRBV2 and TRBJ2-7, is EPEVTQTPSHQVTQMGQEVILRCVPISNHLYFYWYRQILGQKVEFLVSFYNNEISEKSEIFDDQFSVERPDGSNFTLKIRSTKLEDSAMYFCASSVGSGTYEQYFGPGTRLTVT.

The genes are TRBV11-3 and TRBJ2-7; 8 bases line up with TRBD2. The CDR3 extends over 14 amino acids. The V gene's germline CDR1 is SGHNT and CDR2 YENEEA. J was trimmed by 4 bases and V by 2 bases; bases with no gene match: 4. In nucleotides, the CDR3 is TGTGCCAGCAGCTTATCCAGCGGGAGTTACGAGCAGTACTTC. The encoded protein is CASSLSSGSYEQYF.

This sequence joins TRBV27 and TRBJ2-1; 7 bases fit TRBD2. Looked up from germline, CDR1 is MNHEY and CDR2 is SMNVEV (reference sequence). V was clipped by 6 bases and J by 5 bases; unmatched bases: 7. The CDR3 consists of 14 residues. The CDR3 here is CASRDSGRHNEQFF. DNA of the CDR3: TGTGCCAGCAGAGATAGCGGGCGGCACAATGAGCAGTTCTTC.

V gene TRBV28 combines with J gene TRBJ1-6; TRBD1 aligns across 9 bases. Unmatched junction bases numbered 8, after V lost 4 bases and J lost 10 bases. CDR3 length: 15 residues. Germline CDR1 is MDHEN and CDR2 is SYDVKM. The DNA of the CDR3 is TGTGCCAGCAGTTCCCGGGACAGGGAATCCTCACCCCTCCACTTT. Its translation is CASSSRDRESSPLHF.